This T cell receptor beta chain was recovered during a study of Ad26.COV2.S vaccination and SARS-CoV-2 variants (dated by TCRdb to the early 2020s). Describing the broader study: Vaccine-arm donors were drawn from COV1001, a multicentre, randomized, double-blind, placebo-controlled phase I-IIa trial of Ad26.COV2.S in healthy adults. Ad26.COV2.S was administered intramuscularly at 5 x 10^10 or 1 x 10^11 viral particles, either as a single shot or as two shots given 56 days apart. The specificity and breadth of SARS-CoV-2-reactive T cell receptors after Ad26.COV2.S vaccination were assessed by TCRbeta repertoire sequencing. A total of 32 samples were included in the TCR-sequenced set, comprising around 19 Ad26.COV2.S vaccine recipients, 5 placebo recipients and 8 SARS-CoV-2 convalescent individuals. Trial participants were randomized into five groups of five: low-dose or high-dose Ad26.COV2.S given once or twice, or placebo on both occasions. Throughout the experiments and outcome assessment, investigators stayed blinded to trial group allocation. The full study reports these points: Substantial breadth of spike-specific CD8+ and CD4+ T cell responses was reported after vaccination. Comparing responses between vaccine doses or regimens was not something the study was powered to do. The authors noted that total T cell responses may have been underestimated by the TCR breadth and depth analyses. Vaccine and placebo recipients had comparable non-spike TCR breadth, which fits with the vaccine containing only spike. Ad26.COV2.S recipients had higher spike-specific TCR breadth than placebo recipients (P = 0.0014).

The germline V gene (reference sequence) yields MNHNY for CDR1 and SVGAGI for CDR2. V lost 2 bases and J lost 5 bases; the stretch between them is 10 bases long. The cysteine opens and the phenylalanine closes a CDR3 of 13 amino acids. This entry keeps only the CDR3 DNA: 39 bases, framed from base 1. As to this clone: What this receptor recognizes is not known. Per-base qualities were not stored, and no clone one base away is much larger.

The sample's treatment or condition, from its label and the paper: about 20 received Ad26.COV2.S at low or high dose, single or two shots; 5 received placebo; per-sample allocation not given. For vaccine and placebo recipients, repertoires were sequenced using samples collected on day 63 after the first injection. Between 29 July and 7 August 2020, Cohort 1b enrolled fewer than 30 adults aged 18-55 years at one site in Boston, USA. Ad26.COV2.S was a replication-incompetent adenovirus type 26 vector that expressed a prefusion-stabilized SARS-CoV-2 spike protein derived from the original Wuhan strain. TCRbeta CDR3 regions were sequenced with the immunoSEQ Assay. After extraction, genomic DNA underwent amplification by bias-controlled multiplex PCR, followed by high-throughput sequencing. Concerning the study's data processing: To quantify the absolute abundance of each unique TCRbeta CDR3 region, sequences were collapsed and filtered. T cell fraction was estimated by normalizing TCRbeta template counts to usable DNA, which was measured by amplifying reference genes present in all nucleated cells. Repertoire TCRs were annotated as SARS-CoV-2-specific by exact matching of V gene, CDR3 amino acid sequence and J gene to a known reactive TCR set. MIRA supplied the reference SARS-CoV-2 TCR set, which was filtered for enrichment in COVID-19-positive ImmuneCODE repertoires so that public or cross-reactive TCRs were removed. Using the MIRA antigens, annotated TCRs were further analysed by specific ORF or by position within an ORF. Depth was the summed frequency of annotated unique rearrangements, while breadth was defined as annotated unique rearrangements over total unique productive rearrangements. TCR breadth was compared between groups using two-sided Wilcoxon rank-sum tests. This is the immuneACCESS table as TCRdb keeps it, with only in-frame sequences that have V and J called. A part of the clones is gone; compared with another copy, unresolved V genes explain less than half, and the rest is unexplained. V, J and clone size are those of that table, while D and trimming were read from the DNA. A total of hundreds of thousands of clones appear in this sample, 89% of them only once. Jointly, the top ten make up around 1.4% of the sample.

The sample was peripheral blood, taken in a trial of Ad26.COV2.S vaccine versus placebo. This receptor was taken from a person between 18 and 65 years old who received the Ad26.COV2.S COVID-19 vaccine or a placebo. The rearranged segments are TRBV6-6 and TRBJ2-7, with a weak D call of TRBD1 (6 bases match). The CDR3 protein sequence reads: CASSYRGQHEQYF. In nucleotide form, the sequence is TGTGCCAGCAGTTACCGGGGACAACACGAGCAGTACTTC.